The sequence of this T cell receptor (beta chain) was determined in a study of T cell repertoires in ileal Crohn's disease. Study-level information: About half of patients got postoperative therapy: about ten thiopurines, approximately 18 anti-TNF.

Worth noting for this clone: The antigen remains undetermined.

The CDR3 sequence is 15 residues long. CDR1 is SGHTS, CDR2 YDEGEE, per germline. V was pared by 4 bases and J by 5 bases, with 16 bases between. Here immunoSEQ multiplex PCR was the method, and the copy in TCRdb shows in-frame clones only, minus some. This sample has some 15,000 clones, with roughly 84% found just once. Study outcomes and limitations: Active smokers at surgery had more clonal expansions than non-smokers. Compared with CD4 T cells, sorted CD8 cells carried more expanded clones. All patients with clonality above 26.8% had endoscopic recurrence.

Specimen: ileal tissue. V and J are TRBV5-8 and TRBJ1-5, with a weak D call TRBD1 (5 bases). This sequence was found in an adult with Crohn's disease. The CDR3 sequence is CASSLGLLGHQPQHF. CDR3 DNA sequence: TGTGCCAGCAGCCTGGGTTTGTTGGGGCATCAGCCCCAGCATTTT.